Following are 26 T cell receptor beta chains from one sample sequenced in a study of blood T cell repertoires in COVID-19. The method was immunoSEQ multiplex PCR; TCRdb's version includes in-frame clones alone and lacks a portion of them. The sample holds 300,000 or so clones; around 87% are singletons and the top ten take 1%. The specimen was peripheral blood. The receptors were gathered from a man aged 45-65 years with active or convalescent COVID-19.

The rearrangement links TRBV21-1 to TRBJ1-4; the table's D call of TRBD1 was not tested on the DNA. TRBV21-1 is annotated as a pseudogene. The CDR3 contains 14 residues. In DNA form, the CDR3 reads TGTGCCAGCCTTTTGACAGGGGGCGAGGGAAAACTGTTTTTT. Its translation is CASLLTGGEGKLFF.

V is TRBV6-5 and J is TRBJ1-4; tentatively, D is TRBD1 (6 bases). Trimming pared 4 bases from V and 7 bases from J, leaving 13 bases between. The CDR3 runs 14 residues. Germline V gene lookup returns CDR1 MNHEY and CDR2 SVGAGI. The CDR3 here is CASSFAGEGEKLFF. The CDR3 DNA is TGTGCCAGCAGTTTCGCAGGGGAGGGTGAAAAACTGTTTTTT.

Details on this clone: Other DNA sequences of this sample code for an identical CDR3. As DNA, the CDR3 is TGTGCCACCAGTGATTTGCCAGCGGGAGGGATGTCCGGGGAGCTGTTTTTT. It codes for CATSDLPAGGMSGELFF. This chain links TRBV24-1 with TRBJ2-2, with TRBD2 matching 10 bases. Trimming removed 0 bases from V and 6 bases from J; junction bases left unmatched: 6. CDR1 and CDR2 from the germline V gene are KGHDR and SFDVKD. The CDR3 consists of 17 residues.

The V and J genes are TRBV18 and TRBJ1-5; maybe TRBD1 (5 bases). Looked up from germline, CDR1 is KGHSH and CDR2 is LQKENI. V was shortened by 8 bases and J by 4 bases, with 15 bases between the two germline ends. The CDR3 has 14 residues. This chain's CDR3 is CASRRAGGNQPQHF. CDR3 in DNA: TGTGCCAGCCGCAGGGCCGGGGGGAATCAGCCCCAGCATTTT.

The chain links TRBV28 to TRBJ2-3; 10 bases map to TRBD2. Per the germline V gene, CDR1 is MDHEN and CDR2 is SYDVKM. The CDR3 has 15 amino acids. The J segment lost 4 bases and the V segment lost 4 bases, leaving 5 bases of the junction unmatched. This CDR3 is CASSSAGGPADTQYF. The CDR3 DNA reads TGTGCCAGCAGTTCAGCGGGAGGGCCGGCAGATACGCAGTATTTT.

V and J are TRBV7-2 and TRBJ2-7; 7 nucleotides agree with TRBD1. The CDR3 contains 15 residues. Looked up from germline, CDR1 is SGHTA and CDR2 is FQGNSA. With 5 bases clipped from V and 5 bases from J, the junction kept 12 bases outside the gene matches. CDR3 sequence reads: CASSPGQAGRHEQYF. The CDR3 DNA reads TGTGCCAGCAGCCCAGGACAGGCTGGGCGTCACGAGCAGTACTTC.

The chain is built from TRBV6-5 and TRBJ1-2, with 7 bases lining up with TRBD1. CDR1 MNHEY and CDR2 SVGAGI come from the germline V gene. V lost 4 bases to trimming and J lost 8 bases; unmatched junction nucleotides: 7. The CDR3 is 13 amino acids. CDR3 DNA sequence: TGTGCCAGCAGTTCCCGACAGGGCATCGGCTACACCTTC. It specifies CASSSRQGIGYTF.

The rearrangement uses TRBV5-1 and TRBJ2-5; the match to TRBD1 covers 7 bases. Germline trimming cut 3 bases from V and 4 bases from J; bases unmatched to any gene: 9. Germline loops: CDR1 SGHRS, CDR2 YFSETQ. The CDR3 has 15 residues. The CDR3 coding sequence is TGCGCCAGCAGCTCGTCCGGGACAGAAGGAGAGACCCAGTACTTC. It codes for CASSSSGTEGETQYF.

The chain combines TRBV12-3 or TRBV12-4 with TRBJ1-1, with TRBD1 identical over 8 bases. Trimming removed 6 bases from V and 7 bases from J; junction bases left unmatched: 4. The CDR3 runs 12 residues. DNA of the CDR3: TGTGCCAGCAGCCGCGACAGGGGTGAAGCTTTCTTT. Amino acids: CASSRDRGEAFF.

The chain couples TRBV3-1 (or the pseudogene TRBV3-2) to TRBJ1-4, with D perhaps matching TRBD1 (6 bases). This CDR3 spans 16 amino acids. CDR1 is LGHDT and CDR2 is YNNKEL in the germline V gene (reference sequence). V was shortened by 1 base and J by 8 bases, with 17 bases between the two germline ends. The CDR3 sequence is CASSQGLTGQGEKLFF. The CDR3 bases are TGTGCCAGCAGCCAAGGCCTGACAGGTCAGGGGGAAAAACTGTTTTTT.

The chain is built from TRBV18 and TRBJ1-5, with D hard to call. This CDR3 comprises 14 residues. Germline-derived CDR1 and CDR2 are KGHSH and LQKENI. V lost 6 bases and J 0 bases, leaving 9 bases between the germline ends. The CDR3 loop is CASSFVNSNQPQHF. The DNA of the CDR3 is TGTGCCAGCTCCTTCGTTAATAGCAATCAGCCCCAGCATTTT.

The chain uses TRBV7-2 and TRBJ2-3; perhaps TRBD2 as D (7 bases). The V end was cut by 1 base, the J end by 2 bases, with 13 bases between. The CDR3 has 16 amino acids. Germline V lookup: CDR1 SGHTA, CDR2 FQGNSA. The CDR3 region has the DNA TGTGCCAGCAGCTTAGGCCGGGGGGCTAACACAGATACGCAGTATTTT. Translating it yields CASSLGRGANTDTQYF.

This CDR3 reads CASSVATSGGPNYGYTF. The DNA of the CDR3 is TGTGCCAGCAGCGTAGCTACGTCAGGGGGGCCCAACTATGGCTACACCTTC. The V and J genes are TRBV9 and TRBJ1-2; 7 positions match TRBD1. Trimming cost V 0 bases and J 2 bases; bases outside gene matches: 10. There are 17 residues in the CDR3. Per the germline V gene, CDR1 is SGDLS and CDR2 is YYNGEE.

The chain links TRBV6-5 to TRBJ1-4; 7 bases fit TRBD1. The V gene's germline CDR1 is MNHEY and CDR2 SVGAGI. This CDR3 is built from 15 residues. V lost 4 bases to trimming and J lost 7 bases; unmatched junction nucleotides: 9. CDR3 DNA sequence: TGTGCCAGCAGTTTTAGACAGGGAAGTTTTGAAAAACTGTTTTTT. It specifies CASSFRQGSFEKLFF.

The V call is TRBV2, the J call TRBJ2-3; D is ambiguous. V shed 6 bases and J shed 4 bases, with 8 bases lying between them. This CDR3 has 12 residues. Germline lookup yields CDR1 SNHLY and CDR2 FYNNEI. Here the CDR3 reads CASRLIADTQYF. The DNA for the CDR3 is TGTGCCAGCAGACTAATTGCAGATACGCAGTATTTT.

This clone was observed a single time. The chain recombines TRBV13 with TRBJ2-7, with 9 nucleotides matching TRBD2. Losses at the gene ends were 0 bases for V and 5 bases for J; bases not matched to a gene: 8. The germline V gene encodes CDR1 PRHDT and CDR2 FYEKMQ (reference sequence). The CDR3 is made up of 16 amino acids. The CDR3 loop is CASSLGSAGGRDEQYF. Here the CDR3 DNA reads TGTGCCAGCAGCTTAGGGTCAGCGGGAGGAAGGGACGAGCAGTACTTC.

The chain has TRBV28 and TRBJ1-3; 7 bases are a match to TRBD1. CDR1 and CDR2 (germline): MDHEN, SYDVKM. V was clipped by 1 base and J by 2 bases; unmatched bases: 8. The CDR3 extends over 17 amino acids. CDR3 DNA sequence: TGTGCCAGCAGTTTATCGACACAGGGGCATACTGGAAACACCATATATTTT. Translation gives CASSLSTQGHTGNTIYF.

V is TRBV5-1 and J is TRBJ1-2; tentatively, D is TRBD1 (6 bases). V was pared by 4 bases and J by 4 bases, with 14 bases between. Looked up from germline, CDR1 is SGHRS and CDR2 is YFSETQ. The CDR3 is made up of 14 amino acids. The CDR3 DNA is TGCGCCAGCAGCCCGCAGGGGAATGGCTATGGCTACACCTTC. This translates into CASSPQGNGYGYTF.

This clone appeared a single time. CDR3 residues: CASRRGTNGVYEQYF. The CDR3 DNA reads as TGTGCCAGCAGACGCGGGACTAATGGTGTCTACGAGCAGTACTTC. The chain carries TRBV28 and TRBJ2-7, with 7 positions matching TRBD2. CDR3 length equals 15 residues. The J segment lost 3 bases and the V segment lost 6 bases, leaving 11 bases of the junction unmatched. The germline V gene has CDR1 MDHEN and CDR2 SYDVKM.

The chain links TRBV6-2 or TRBV6-3 to TRBJ1-4; TRBD1 is a possible D gene (5 bases). V lost 0 bases and J 8 bases, leaving 13 bases between the germline ends. The CDR3 covers 15 residues. Germline values: CDR1 MNHEY, CDR2 SVGEGT. The CDR3 DNA reads TGTGCCAGCAGTTACTCCCAGGGTGAAGGGGAAAAACTGTTTTTT. Its translation: CASSYSQGEGEKLFF.

The chain carries TRBV6-2 or TRBV6-3 and TRBJ2-7, with no clear D. The CDR3 has 12 residues. Germline assignment: CDR1 MNHEY and CDR2 SVGEGT. Deletions cut 5 bases from V and 2 bases from J, with 7 bases between. CDR3 nucleotide sequence: TGTGCCAGCAGTAGTCTAGCCTACGAGCAGTACTTC. Its protein product is CASSSLAYEQYF.

The chain has TRBV6-5 and TRBJ2-7, with TRBD1 matching 9 bases. V shed 5 bases, J shed 3 bases, and the junction held 8 bases outside the gene matches. The CDR3 consists of 15 residues. Germline CDR1 and CDR2: MNHEY and SVGAGI. The CDR3 sequence: CASSRRDRVGYEQYF. The CDR3 coding sequence is TGTGCCAGCAGTCGCCGGGACAGGGTTGGCTACGAGCAGTACTTC.

The sample holds a few counts of this clone. CDR3 sequence reads: CASSQEYGGTQYF. CDR3 coding DNA: TGTGCCAGCAGCCAAGAATACGGTGGTACGCAGTATTTT. This rearrangement joins TRBV4-2 to TRBJ2-3; D gene unclear. Looked up from germline, CDR1 is LGHNA and CDR2 is YNFKEQ. CDR3 length equals 13 residues. V was trimmed by 0 bases and J by 8 bases, leaving 9 bases between them.

The chain is built from TRBV10-3 and TRBJ2-1; 10 nucleotides match TRBD2. There are 13 residues in the CDR3. Germline-derived CDR1 and CDR2 are ENHRY and SYGVKD. With 9 bases clipped from V and 10 bases from J, the junction kept 9 bases outside the gene matches. CDR3 nucleotide sequence: TGTGCCATAGGACTAGCGGCGCCAGGGGAGCAGTTCTTC. Translation gives CAIGLAAPGEQFF.

This sequence joins TRBV19 and TRBJ1-1; no definite D call. V gave up 6 bases and J gave up 0 bases, with 8 bases separating them. The CDR3 sequence is 13 residues long. CDR1 is LNHDA, CDR2 SQIVND, per germline (reference sequence). The CDR3 coding sequence is TGTGCCAGTAGCCTGAACATGAACACTGAAGCTTTCTTT. Translated, it gives CASSLNMNTEAFF.

V is TRBV9 and J is TRBJ2-3; 9 bases are a match to TRBD1. This CDR3 region has 18 residues. V was pared by 2 bases and J by 2 bases, with 12 bases of the junction left unmatched. Germline CDR1 and CDR2: SGDLS and YYNGEE. The CDR3 reads CASSVHAGTGRDTDTQYF. The CDR3 DNA is TGTGCCAGCAGCGTTCACGCCGGGACAGGGAGAGACACAGATACGCAGTATTTT.